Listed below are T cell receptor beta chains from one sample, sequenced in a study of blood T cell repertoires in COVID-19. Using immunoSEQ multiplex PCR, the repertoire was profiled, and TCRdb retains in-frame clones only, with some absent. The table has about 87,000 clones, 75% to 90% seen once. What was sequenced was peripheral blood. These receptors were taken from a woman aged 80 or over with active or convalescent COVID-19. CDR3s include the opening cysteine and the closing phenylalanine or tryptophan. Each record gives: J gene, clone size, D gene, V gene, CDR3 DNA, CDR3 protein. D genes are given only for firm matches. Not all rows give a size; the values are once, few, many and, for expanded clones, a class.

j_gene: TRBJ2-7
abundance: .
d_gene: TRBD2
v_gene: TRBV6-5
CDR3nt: TGTGCCACCGACCCGGGGGGGGGCGAGCAGTACTTC
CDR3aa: CATDPGGGEQYF

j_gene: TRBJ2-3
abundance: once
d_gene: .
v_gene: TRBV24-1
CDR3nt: TGTGCCACCAGTGGCGCAGGGGCAGATACGCAGTATTTT
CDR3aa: CATSGAGADTQYF

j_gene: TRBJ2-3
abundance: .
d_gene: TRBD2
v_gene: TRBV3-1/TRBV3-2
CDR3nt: TGTGCCAGCAGCCAAGGGGTCACTAGCGGGGGTTGGTCTAGCACAGATACGCAGTATTTT
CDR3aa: CASSQGVTSGGWSSTDTQYF

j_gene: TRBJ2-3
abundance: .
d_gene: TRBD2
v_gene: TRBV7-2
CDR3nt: TGTGCCAGCACCTTGGGACTAGCGGGGAGCACAGATACGCAGTATTTT
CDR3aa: CASTLGLAGSTDTQYF

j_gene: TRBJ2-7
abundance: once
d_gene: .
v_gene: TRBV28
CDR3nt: TGTGCCAGCAGTTCCTTACCCACAACAGGGGAAGGAGGGTCCTACGAGCAGTACTTC
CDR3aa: CASSSLPTTGEGGSYEQYF

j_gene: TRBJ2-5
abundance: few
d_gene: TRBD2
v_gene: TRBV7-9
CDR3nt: TGTGCCAGCAGCTTGCCTAGCGGGTACCAAGAGACCCAGTACTTC
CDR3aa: CASSLPSGYQETQYF

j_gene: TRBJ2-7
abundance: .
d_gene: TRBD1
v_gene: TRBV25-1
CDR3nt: TGTGCCAGCAGTGAGTCGACAGGGGGTCTCATCGAGCAGTACTTC
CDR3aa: CASSESTGGLIEQYF

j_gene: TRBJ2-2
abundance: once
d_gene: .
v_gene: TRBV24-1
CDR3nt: TGTGCCACCAGTGTTGGACAGAACACCGGGGAGCTGTTTTTT
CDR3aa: CATSVGQNTGELFF

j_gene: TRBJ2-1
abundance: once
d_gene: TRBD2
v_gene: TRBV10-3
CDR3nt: TGTGCCATCACGGGTGGGGGGGATGAGCAGTTCTTC
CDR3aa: CAITGGGDEQFF

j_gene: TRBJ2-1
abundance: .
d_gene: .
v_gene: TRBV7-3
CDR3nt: TGTGCCAGCAGCTTAAACGGGGATGAGCAGTTCTTC
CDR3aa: CASSLNGDEQFF

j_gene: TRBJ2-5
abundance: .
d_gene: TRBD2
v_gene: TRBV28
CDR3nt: TGTGCCAGCAGTCCCAGCGGGGAGCGAGAGACCCAGTACTTC
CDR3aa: CASSPSGERETQYF

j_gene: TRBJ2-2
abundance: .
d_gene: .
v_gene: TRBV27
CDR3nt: TGTGCCAGCAGTTTATCCGGCGGCACGAACACCGGGGAGCTGTTTTTT
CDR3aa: CASSLSGGTNTGELFF

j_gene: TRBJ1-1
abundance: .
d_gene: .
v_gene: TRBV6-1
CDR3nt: TGTGCCAGCAGTGATAGCGAATGGAACACTGAAGCTTTCTTT
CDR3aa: CASSDSEWNTEAFF

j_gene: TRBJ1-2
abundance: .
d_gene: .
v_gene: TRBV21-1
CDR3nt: TGTGCCAGCAGTAACGGGGGGGACGGCTACACCTTC
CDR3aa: CASSNGGDGYTF

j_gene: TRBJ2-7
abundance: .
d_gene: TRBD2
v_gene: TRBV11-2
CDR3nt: TGTGCCAGCAGCGCTAGATGGGAGGGTAGGTACGAGCAGTACTTC
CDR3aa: CASSARWEGRYEQYF

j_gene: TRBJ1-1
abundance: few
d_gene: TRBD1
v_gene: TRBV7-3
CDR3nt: TGTGCCAGCAGCAGGACAGGATTGAACACTGAAGCTTTCTTT
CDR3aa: CASSRTGLNTEAFF

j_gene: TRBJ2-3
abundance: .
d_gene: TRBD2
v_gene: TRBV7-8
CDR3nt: TGTGCCAGCAGCTTACTAGCGGGGGGAATAGATACGCAGTATTTT
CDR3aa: CASSLLAGGIDTQYF

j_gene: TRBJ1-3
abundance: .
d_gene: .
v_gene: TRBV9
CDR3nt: TGTGCCAGCAGCGTAGGGTCTGACTTGAGCTCTGGAAACACCATATATTTT
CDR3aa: CASSVGSDLSSGNTIYF

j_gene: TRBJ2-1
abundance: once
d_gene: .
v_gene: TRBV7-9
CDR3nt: TGTGCCAGCAGCCCCGGTACTTGGAATGAGCAGTTCTTC
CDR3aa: CASSPGTWNEQFF

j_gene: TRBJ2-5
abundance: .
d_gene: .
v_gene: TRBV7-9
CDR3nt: TGTGCCAGCAGTTTAATGGGCAGGGAACAAGAGACCCAGTACTTC
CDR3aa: CASSLMGREQETQYF

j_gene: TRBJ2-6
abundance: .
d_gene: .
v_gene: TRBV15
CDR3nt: TGTGCCACCAGCAGCCGAAGAGACAATGGGGCCAACGTCCTGACTTTC
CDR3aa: CATSSRRDNGANVLTF

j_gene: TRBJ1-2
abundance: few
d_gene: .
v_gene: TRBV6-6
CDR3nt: TGTGCCAGCAACGAGGGCTATGGCTACACCTTC
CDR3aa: CASNEGYGYTF

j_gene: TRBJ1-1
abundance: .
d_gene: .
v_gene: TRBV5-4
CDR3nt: TGTGCCAGCAGCCGGGGGATAACTGAAGCTTTCTTT
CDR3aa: CASSRGITEAFF

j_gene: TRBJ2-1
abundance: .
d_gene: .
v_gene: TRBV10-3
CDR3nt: TGTGCCATCAGTGAGCCGTCTAGGGGCAATGAGCAGTTCTTC
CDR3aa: CAISEPSRGNEQFF

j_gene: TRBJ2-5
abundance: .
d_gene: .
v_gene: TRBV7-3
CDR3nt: TGTGCCAGCAGTCAGACATCGTCAGGGACCCAGTACTTC
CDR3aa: CASSQTSSGTQYF

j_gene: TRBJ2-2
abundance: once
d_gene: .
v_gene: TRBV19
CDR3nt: TGTGCCAGTAGTATAGGGGCCACGAACACCGGGGAGCTGTTTTTT
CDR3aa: CASSIGATNTGELFF

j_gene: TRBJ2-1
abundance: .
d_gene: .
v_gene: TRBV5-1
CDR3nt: TGCCCCCCTGCGTTAGAATACAATGAGCAGTTCTTC
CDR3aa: CPPALEYNEQFF

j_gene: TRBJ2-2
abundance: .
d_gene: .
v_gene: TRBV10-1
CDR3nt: TGCGCCAGCAGTGAGGGGACAACCACCGGGGAGCTGTTTTTT
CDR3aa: CASSEGTTTGELFF

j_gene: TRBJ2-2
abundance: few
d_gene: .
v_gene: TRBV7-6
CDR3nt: TGTGCCAGCAGCTCGTTCGGGGAGCTGTTTTTT
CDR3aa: CASSSFGELFF

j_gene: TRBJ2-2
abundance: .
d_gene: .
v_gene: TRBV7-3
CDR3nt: TGTGCCAGCAGTAGCGGAGGTGTCACCGGGGAGCTGTTTTTT
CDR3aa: CASSSGGVTGELFF

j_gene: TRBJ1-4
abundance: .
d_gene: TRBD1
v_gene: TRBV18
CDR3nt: TGTGCCAGCTCACCGGACAGGGGGAATGAAAAACTGTTTTTT
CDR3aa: CASSPDRGNEKLFF

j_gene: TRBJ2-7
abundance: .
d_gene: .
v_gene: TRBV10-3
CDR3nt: TGTGCCATCAGTACCGACCCATACAGCGAGCAGTACTTC
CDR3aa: CAISTDPYSEQYF

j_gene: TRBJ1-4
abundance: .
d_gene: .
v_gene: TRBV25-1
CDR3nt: TGTGCCAGCAGTGACGGGACTCCTAATGAAAAACTGTTTTTT
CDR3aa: CASSDGTPNEKLFF

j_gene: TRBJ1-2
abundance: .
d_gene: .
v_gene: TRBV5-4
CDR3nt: TGTGCCAGCACCGTCGCGTACAGGGACTATGGCTACACCTTC
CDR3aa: CASTVAYRDYGYTF

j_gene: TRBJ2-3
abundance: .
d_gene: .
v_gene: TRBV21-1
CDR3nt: TGTGCCAGCAGCAAAACCGTCTCTGCCCGCGGGGGAAGCACAGATACGCAGTATTTT
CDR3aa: CASSKTVSARGGSTDTQYF

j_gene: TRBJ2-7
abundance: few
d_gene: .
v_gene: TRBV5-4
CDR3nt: TGTGCCAGCAGCTTCAGGCAGGGGGGCGAGCAGTACTTC
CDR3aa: CASSFRQGGEQYF

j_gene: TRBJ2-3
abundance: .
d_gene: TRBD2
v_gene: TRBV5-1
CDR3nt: TGCGCCAGCAGCGGGGGGGTAGCCACGGGTACGCAGTATTTT
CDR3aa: CASSGGVATGTQYF

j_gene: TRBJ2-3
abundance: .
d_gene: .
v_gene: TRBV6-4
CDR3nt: TGTGCCAGCAGAAGACGGGAGACCACAGATACGCAGTATTTT
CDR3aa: CASRRRETTDTQYF

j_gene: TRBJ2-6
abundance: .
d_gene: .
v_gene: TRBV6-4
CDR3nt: TGTGCCAGCAGGGCCTCTGGGGCCAACGTCCTGACTTTC
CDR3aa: CASRASGANVLTF

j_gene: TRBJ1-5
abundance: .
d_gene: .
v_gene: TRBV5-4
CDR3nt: TGTGCCAGCAGCTTCGGGGGTAGCAATCAGCCCCAGCATTTT
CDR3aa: CASSFGGSNQPQHF

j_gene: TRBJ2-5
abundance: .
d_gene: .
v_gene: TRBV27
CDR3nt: TGTGCCAGCAGTTTTGGGGCAGGGCGGGAGACCCAGTACTTC
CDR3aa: CASSFGAGRETQYF